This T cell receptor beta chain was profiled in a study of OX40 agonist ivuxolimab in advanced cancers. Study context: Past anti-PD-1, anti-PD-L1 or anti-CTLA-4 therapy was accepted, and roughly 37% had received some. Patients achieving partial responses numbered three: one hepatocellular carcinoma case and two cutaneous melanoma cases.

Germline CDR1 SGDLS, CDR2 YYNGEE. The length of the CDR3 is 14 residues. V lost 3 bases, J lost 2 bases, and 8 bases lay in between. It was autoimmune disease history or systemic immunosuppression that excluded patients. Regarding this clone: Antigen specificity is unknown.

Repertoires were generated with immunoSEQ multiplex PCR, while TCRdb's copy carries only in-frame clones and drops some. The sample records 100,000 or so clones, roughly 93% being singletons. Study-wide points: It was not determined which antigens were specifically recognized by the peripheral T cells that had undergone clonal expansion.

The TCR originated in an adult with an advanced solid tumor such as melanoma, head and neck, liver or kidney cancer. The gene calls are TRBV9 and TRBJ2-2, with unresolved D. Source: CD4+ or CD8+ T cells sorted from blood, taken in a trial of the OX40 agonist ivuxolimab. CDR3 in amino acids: CASSDTLNTGELFF. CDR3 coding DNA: TGTGCCAGCAGCGACACTCTAAACACCGGGGAGCTGTTTTTT.